This TCR beta chain originates from a study of vaccination and CD4 T cells after COVID-19. Only a few counts were recorded for this clonotype. Its antigen is not identified. CDR3 length: 16 residues. Germline V gives CDR1 KGHSH, CDR2 LQKENI. V shed 3 bases, J shed 4 bases, and the junction held 6 bases outside the gene matches. Treatment defined: roughly 11-day PBMC culture with coronavirus spike peptide pools or control peptides (ViraFEST assay). Positivity by PCR occurred from March to December 2020, a period that predated US Alpha, Beta and Delta variants. Sequence data for DNA of cultured CD4+ T cells were generated by the Oncomine TCR Beta short-read assay. Genomic DNA was isolated from cultured CD4+ T cells. TCRdb reanalysed the PCR reads using MiXCR and keeps one entry per CDR3 protein. The sample holds roughly 2,600 distinct CDR3 sequences, under 25% seen once.

The sequence was collected from a human donor who had recovered from COVID-19. Sequences were obtained from CD4+ T cells from blood, cultured in vitro. This chain links TRBV18 with TRBJ2-2; 9 bases line up with TRBD1. The chain's CDR3 is CASSPLQDRGTGELFF. DNA of the CDR3: TGTGCCAGCTCACCCCTCCAGGACAGGGGCACCGGGGAGCTGTTTTTT.